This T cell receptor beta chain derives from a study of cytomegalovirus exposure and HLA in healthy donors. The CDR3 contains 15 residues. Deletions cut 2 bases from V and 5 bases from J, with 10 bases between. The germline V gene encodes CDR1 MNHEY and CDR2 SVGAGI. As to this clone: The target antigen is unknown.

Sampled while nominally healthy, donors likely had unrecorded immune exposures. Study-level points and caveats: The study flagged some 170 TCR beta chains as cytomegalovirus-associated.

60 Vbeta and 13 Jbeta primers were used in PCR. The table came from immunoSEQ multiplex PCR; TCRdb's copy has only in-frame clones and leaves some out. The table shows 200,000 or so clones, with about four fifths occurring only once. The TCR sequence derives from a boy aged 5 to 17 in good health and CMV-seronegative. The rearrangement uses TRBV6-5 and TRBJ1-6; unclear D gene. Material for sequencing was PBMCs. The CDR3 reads CASSYEGTHNSPLHF. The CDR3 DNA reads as TGTGCCAGCAGTTACGAGGGAACTCATAATTCACCCCTCCACTTT.